This T cell receptor beta chain was sequenced during a study of cytomegalovirus exposure and HLA in healthy donors. The PCR ran on 60 Vbeta and 13 Jbeta primers. Sequencing used immunoSEQ multiplex PCR; TCRdb keeps in-frame clones, though not all of them. In the table there are 150,000 to 160,000 clones, 70% to 80% of which are singletons. This CDR3 is 15 amino acids long. J gave up 2 bases and V 1 base, and 5 bases lay outside the gene matches. Germline V gene sequence: CDR1 SGHRS, CDR2 YFSETQ. This chain uses TRBV5-1 with TRBJ2-5; 7 bases line up with TRBD1. The specimen was PBMCs. The receptor was isolated from a woman in her thirties or forties in good health and CMV-seronegative. The CDR3 DNA reads TGCGCCAGCAGCTTGACAGGGGCAGAACAAGAGACCCAGTACTTC. As protein: CASSLTGAEQETQYF.